This TCR beta chain was sequenced in a study of blood T cell repertoires in COVID-19. Study details: Whether acute or convalescent, the COVID-19 samples came from the United States, Italy and Spain.

This CDR3 contains 16 residues. Germline-derived CDR1 and CDR2 are KGHSH and LQKENI. Trimming stripped 3 bases from V and 0 bases from J, with 15 bases between. Only in-frame clones appear in the TCRdb table, and some are missing; sequencing was by immunoSEQ multiplex PCR. The sample yields more than 80,000 clones, roughly 90% seen once. The sequence came from a human donor with active COVID-19. The donor label of this sample is uncertain. Material for sequencing was peripheral blood. V usage is TRBV18 and J usage is TRBJ2-7; D uncertain. CDR3 amino acids: CASSPVLTRSSYEQYF. The CDR3 DNA reads as TGTGCCAGCTCACCGGTTCTAACCAGGTCCTCCTACGAGCAGTACTTC.